A single sample is the source of the 13 T cell receptor beta chains below, sequenced in a study of T cell changes during pregnancy in multiple sclerosis. Using immunoSEQ multiplex PCR, the repertoire was profiled, and TCRdb retains in-frame clones only, with some absent. The sample includes tens of thousands of clones, around 92% of them seen just once. The sequences come from peripheral blood, collected after pregnancy. The receptor source for this set is a female donor with multiple sclerosis, enrolled in a pregnancy study.

V is TRBV6-1 and J is TRBJ1-1; tentative D call: TRBD1 (6 bases). CDR3 length equals 14 residues. Trimming removed 7 bases from V and 0 bases from J, with 12 bases in between. CDR1 and CDR2 (germline): MNHNS, SASEGT. In nucleotides, the CDR3 is TGTGCCAGCACCATGCAGGGGATGAACACTGAAGCTTTCTTT. It codes for CASTMQGMNTEAFF.

The CDR3 nucleotides read TGTGCCAGCAGCTCACCTCGAAATTGGGCGACTAGCGACTTGGAGACCCAGTACTTC. It yields the protein CASSSPRNWATSDLETQYF. The chain is built from TRBV7-9 and TRBJ2-5; TRBD2 matches 8 bases. Germline values: CDR1 SEHNR, CDR2 FQNEAQ (reference sequence). With V trimmed by 4 bases and J by 5 bases, 21 bases remained unmatched. CDR3 length equals 19 residues.

The chain links TRBV5-1 to TRBJ2-4, with 10 bases identical to TRBD2. Germline-derived CDR1 and CDR2 are SGHRS and YFSETQ. Trimming removed 0 bases from V and 11 bases from J; junction bases left unmatched: 11. The CDR3 extends over 16 amino acids. CDR3 sequence (DNA): TGCGCCAGCAGCTTGGAGCCCAGCGGGGGGGCACCCGTTCAGTACTTC. Amino acids: CASSLEPSGGAPVQYF.

The chain employs TRBV7-2 and TRBJ1-2, with TRBD1 matching over 8 bases. The V segment lost 6 bases and the J segment 4 bases; nucleotides outside the gene matches: 4. This CDR3 comprises 13 residues. Looked up from germline, CDR1 is SGHTA and CDR2 is FQGNSA. This CDR3 reads CASSPGGGYGYTF. DNA for the CDR3: TGTGCCAGCAGTCCAGGGGGCGGCTATGGCTACACCTTC.

This chain links TRBV15 with TRBJ1-4; possible D gene TRBD1, 6 bases. Per germline, CDR1 LNHNV and CDR2 YYDKDF (reference sequence). V was shortened by 1 base and J by 8 bases, with 11 bases between the two germline ends. This CDR3 is 14 amino acids long. CDR3 nucleotide sequence: TGTGCCACCAGCAGAGCCCAGGGGCGGGAAAAACTGTTTTTT. Translating gives CATSRAQGREKLFF.

The DNA of the CDR3 is TGCGCCAGCAGCCAAGCCGACAGGGGAAGCACTGAAGCTTTCTTT. This codes for CASSQADRGSTEAFF. The V gene is TRBV4-3, the J gene TRBJ1-1, with 8 nucleotides matching TRBD1. Unmatched junction bases numbered 5, after V lost 1 base and J lost 4 bases. The CDR3 extends over 15 amino acids. From germline, CDR1 is LGHNA and CDR2 YSLEER.

The gene calls are TRBV27 and TRBJ2-7; 12 positions agree with TRBD2. Germline-derived CDR1 and CDR2 are MNHEY and SMNVEV (reference sequence). The CDR3 sequence is 16 residues long. After removal of 2 bases from V and 0 bases from J, the junction contained 2 bases not matched to a gene. The CDR3 coding sequence is TGTGCCAGCAGTTTACTAGCGGGAGGGATCTCCTACGAGCAGTACTTC. This encodes CASSLLAGGISYEQYF.

The gene calls are TRBV5-4 and TRBJ1-1; no firm D call. Per the germline V gene, CDR1 is SGHNT and CDR2 is YYREEE (reference sequence). CDR3 length: 15 residues. V was cut by 5 bases and J by 6 bases, with 20 bases left in between. For the CDR3, the DNA is TGTGCCAGCAGTTCCCAGGAGGTACTTTCCCCTGAAGCTTTCTTT. The encoded protein is CASSSQEVLSPEAFF. Full variable domain (outside the CDR3, taken from reference TRBV5-4 and TRBJ1-1): ETGVTQSPTHLIKTRGQQVTLRCSSQSGHNTVSWYQQALGQGPQFIFQYYREEENGRGNFPPRFSGLQFPNYSSELNVNALELDDSALYLCASSSQEVLSPEAFFGQGTRLTVV.

The V call is TRBV7-6, the J call TRBJ2-5, with no clear D. The CDR3 runs to 12 residues. Trimming cost V 2 bases and J 4 bases, with 5 bases left between them. Germline lookup yields CDR1 SGHVS and CDR2 FNYEAQ. Here the CDR3 DNA reads TGTGCCAGCAGCTTATGGAGAGAGACCCAGTACTTC. Protein product: CASSLWRETQYF.

V is TRBV4-2 and J is TRBJ2-7; 10 positions agree with TRBD2. CDR1 LGHNA and CDR2 YNFKEQ come from the germline V gene. V was clipped by 2 bases and J by 3 bases; unmatched bases: 4. There are 15 residues in the CDR3. Here the CDR3 reads CASSQTSGEVYEQYF. The CDR3 DNA is TGTGCCAGCAGCCAAACTAGCGGGGAAGTCTACGAGCAGTACTTC.

The chain employs TRBV29-1 and TRBJ2-1, with D possibly matching TRBD1 (6 bases). The germline V gene has CDR1 SQVTM and CDR2 ANQGSEA. The length of the CDR3 is 17 residues. V gave up 0 bases and J gave up 1 base, with 16 bases separating them. CDR3 DNA: TGCAGCGTTGAAGATACATTTCAGGGGCCTTCCTACAATGAGCAGTTCTTC. Translating gives CSVEDTFQGPSYNEQFF.

The CDR3 here is CAITGLATDTQYF. As DNA, the CDR3 is TGTGCCATCACGGGACTAGCGACAGATACGCAGTATTTT. The V gene is TRBV10-3, the J gene TRBJ2-3; 10 bases are shared with TRBD2. Unmatched junction bases numbered 1, after V lost 7 bases and J lost 3 bases. This CDR3 is 13 amino acids long. Germline loops: CDR1 ENHRY, CDR2 SYGVKD.

The chain uses TRBV10-3 and TRBJ2-7, with TRBD2 matching 11 bases. Germline CDR1 and CDR2: ENHRY and SYGVKD. V shed 6 bases and J 2 bases; nucleotides not matched to a gene: 3. The CDR3 contains 14 residues. The CDR3 sequence is CAIRGTSGTYEQYF. The CDR3 coding sequence is TGTGCCATCAGGGGGACTAGCGGTACCTACGAGCAGTACTTC.